Each of the 32 T cell receptor beta chains below was sequenced from the same sample in a study of a mutant IDH1 vaccine in newly diagnosed glioma. These receptors' antigens are unknown. The time point here: week 5, during vaccination. One vaccine dose held 300 ug of mutant IDH1 20-mer peptide and came with topical imiquimod. TCRdb's table, derived via immunoSEQ multiplex PCR, lists solely in-frame clones and lacks some. This table holds roughly 39,000 clones, around 82% found once. Source: PBMCs, taken from a glioma patient whose treatment included an IDH1 peptide vaccine. The source of these receptors is a man in his forties with glioma.

The CDR3 here is CATSTSRGAGGDQPQHF. The CDR3 DNA follows: TGTGCCACCAGCACCAGTAGAGGGGCGGGGGGGGATCAGCCCCAGCATTTT. This chain uses TRBV15 with TRBJ1-5, with D perhaps matching TRBD1 (5 bases). The CDR3 runs to 17 residues. Trimming shortened V by 4 bases and J by 5 bases, and 21 bases separated the two germline ends. Germline CDR1 LNHNV, CDR2 YYDKDF (reference sequence).

This chain links TRBV7-2 with TRBJ2-7, with TRBD1 as a possible D gene (5 bases). Germline CDR1 SGHTA, CDR2 FQGNSA. The V and J ends lost 5 bases and 5 bases respectively, with 13 bases between them. The CDR3 is made up of 13 amino acids. The DNA of the CDR3 is TGTGCCAGCAGCCTAAGGGGCTTGGACGAGCAGTACTTC. Its protein product is CASSLRGLDEQYF.

As regards this clone: The conserved phenylalanine or tryptophan is not found at the CDR3 terminus, so this likely reflects a read error. The DNA is left out, because the CDR3 cannot be placed on it with certainty; the CDR3 is given as TCRdb lists it. The CDR3 sequence is CASSYQLPL. The chain combines TRBV6-5 with TRBJ2-7; the D call of TRBD2 is as the table states it, not checked on the DNA. The CDR3 is 9 amino acids in total, end residues counted. The V gene's germline CDR1 is MNHEY and CDR2 SVGAGI.

The V call is TRBV5-8, the J call TRBJ2-3; 11 bases line up with TRBD2. From germline, CDR1 is SGHTS and CDR2 YDEGEE. The CDR3 totals 16 residues. V lost 4 bases to trimming and J lost 6 bases; unmatched junction nucleotides: 10. This CDR3 is CASSPELAGETDTQYF. CDR3 bases: TGTGCCAGCAGCCCAGAACTAGCGGGGGAAACCGATACGCAGTATTTT.

The chain couples TRBV5-6 to TRBJ1-2; 7 positions match TRBD1. The CDR3 extends over 14 amino acids. In germline, CDR1 is SGHDT, CDR2 YYEEEE. J was trimmed by 4 bases and V by 0 bases; bases with no gene match: 3. The chain's CDR3 is CASSLVPGGYGYTF. Written as DNA, the CDR3 is TGTGCCAGCAGCTTGGTTCCAGGGGGCTATGGCTACACCTTC.

The V gene is TRBV18, the J gene TRBJ1-1; D is undetermined. CDR1 KGHSH and CDR2 LQKENI come from the germline V gene. The CDR3 totals 14 residues. The ends were cut back, 2 bases at V and 1 base at J, with 8 bases in the middle. The DNA for the CDR3 is TGTGCCAGCTCACCAGGGGTTAGGAACACTGAAGCTTTCTTT. This gives the protein CASSPGVRNTEAFF.

The chain uses TRBV18 and TRBJ2-5, with D perhaps TRBD2 (6 bases). The CDR3 contains 16 residues. Trimming stripped 6 bases from V and 2 bases from J, with 19 bases between. Germline V gives CDR1 KGHSH, CDR2 LQKENI. CDR3 loop: CASSPKGSTSQETQYF. Written as DNA, the CDR3 is TGTGCCAGCTCCCCCAAGGGATCGACTAGTCAAGAGACCCAGTACTTC.

The chain joins TRBV10-3 to TRBJ2-4, with 12 bases fitting TRBD1. Germline assignment: CDR1 ENHRY and CDR2 SYGVKD. This CDR3 comprises 13 residues. V was pared by 6 bases and J by 9 bases, with 3 bases of the junction left unmatched. CDR3 loop: CAISGGQGAIQYF. In DNA form, the CDR3 reads TGTGCCATCAGCGGGGGACAGGGGGCCATTCAGTACTTC.

CDR3: CASSQQIEQYF. The DNA for the CDR3 is TGTGCCAGCAGCCAGCAGATCGAGCAGTACTTC. The chain joins TRBV14 to TRBJ2-7; no definite D call. The CDR3 has 11 residues. The V gene's germline CDR1 is SGHDN and CDR2 FVKESK. V was cut by 3 bases and J by 6 bases, with 6 bases left in between.

The V and J genes are TRBV4-1 and TRBJ1-1, with D unclear. Germline V CDR1 and CDR2: MGHRA, YSYEKL. Trimming cost V 2 bases and J 10 bases, with 23 bases left between them. The length of the CDR3 is 16 residues. CDR3 amino acids: CASSQLALLGQYIAFF. The CDR3 region has the DNA TGCGCCAGCAGCCAACTCGCCCTCCTCGGGCAGTATATAGCTTTCTTT.

This clone was seen a handful of times. The chain has TRBV18 and TRBJ2-7; D is tentatively TRBD1 or TRBD2 (5 bases each). The CDR3 runs to 13 residues. The V gene's germline CDR1 is KGHSH and CDR2 LQKENI. Trimming pared 6 bases from V and 2 bases from J, leaving 11 bases between. The CDR3 bases are TGTGCCAGCTCCGGGTGGGGACCCTACGAGCAGTACTTC. This sequence encodes CASSGWGPYEQYF.

The chain carries TRBV5-1 and TRBJ2-5, with a possible D match to TRBD2 (5 bases). Germline CDR1 reads SGHRS; CDR2 reads YFSETQ. The CDR3 covers 15 residues. V was trimmed by 4 bases and J by 5 bases, leaving 18 bases between them. The CDR3: CASSLLGVPMETQYF. The DNA of the CDR3 is TGCGCCAGCAGCCTTCTCGGGGTCCCTATGGAGACCCAGTACTTC.

This rearrangement joins TRBV6-5 to TRBJ2-3; 8 bases are shared with TRBD1. The CDR3 is 15 residues long. Germline-derived CDR1 and CDR2 are MNHEY and SVGAGI. The V segment lost 7 bases and the J segment 1 base; nucleotides outside the gene matches: 7. The CDR3 DNA reads TGTGCCAGCATGAGACAGGGGCTCGGCACAGATACGCAGTATTTT. Its translation: CASMRQGLGTDTQYF.

This clone appeared a single time. This rearrangement joins TRBV19 to TRBJ1-5, with TRBD1 matching over 9 bases. The CDR3 totals 17 residues. Losses at the gene ends were 4 bases for V and 5 bases for J; bases not matched to a gene: 12. From germline, CDR1 is LNHDA and CDR2 SQIVND (reference sequence). The CDR3 DNA reads TGTGCCAGTAGTAGGACCCCGGGGACAGGGAATCATCAGCCCCAGCATTTT. Its translation: CASSRTPGTGNHQPQHF.

This clone was observed a handful of times. The chain is built from TRBV2 and TRBJ2-3; D not certain. V lost 5 bases, J lost 2 bases, and 8 bases lay in between. The CDR3 is made up of 13 amino acids. Germline V lookup: CDR1 SNHLY, CDR2 FYNNEI. Here the CDR3 reads CASSKTYTDTQYF. The DNA for the CDR3 is TGTGCCAGCAGTAAGACTTACACAGATACGCAGTATTTT.

The chain employs TRBV19 and TRBJ2-7, with D possibly being TRBD1 (6 bases). The germline V gene has CDR1 LNHDA and CDR2 SQIVND (reference sequence). Trimming took off 5 bases at V and 9 bases at J, with 11 bases between the two ends. The CDR3 runs 11 residues. In nucleotides, the CDR3 is TGTGCCAGTAGTCCCGGGACAAGGCAGTACTTC. This gives the protein CASSPGTRQYF.

The chain uses TRBV29-1 and TRBJ1-3; D perhaps matches TRBD1 (5 bases). The CDR3 consists of 15 residues. Germline lookup yields CDR1 SQVTM and CDR2 ANQGSEA. Trimming left V 0 bases short and J 2 bases short, with 11 bases between. Here the CDR3 DNA reads TGCAGCGTTGAAGATCTTGGGGGGGCTGGAAACACCATATATTTT. Protein: CSVEDLGGAGNTIYF. The complete variable domain, with remaining parts taken from reference TRBV29-1 and TRBJ1-3, reads SAVISQKPSRDICQRGTSLTIQCQVDSQVTMMFWYRQQPGQSLTLIATANQGSEATYESGFVIDKFPISRPNLTFSTLTVSNMSPEDSSIYLCSVEDLGGAGNTIYFGEGSWLTVV.

The genes are TRBV6-5 and TRBJ2-7; a possible D gene is TRBD2 (7 bases). Trimming cost V 0 bases and J 4 bases, with 13 bases left between them. Germline V gives CDR1 MNHEY, CDR2 SVGAGI. The CDR3 sequence is 15 residues long. The CDR3 nucleotides are TGTGCCAGCAGTTACTCGAAGGGGGGGCTTTACGAGCAGTACTTC. Its translation is CASSYSKGGLYEQYF.

The chain links TRBV27 to TRBJ1-2; 11 bases are a match to TRBD1. Germline V gene data show CDR1 as MNHEY and CDR2 as SMNVEV (reference sequence). The CDR3 runs to 14 residues. The V segment lost 6 bases and the J segment 4 bases; nucleotides outside the gene matches: 4. The CDR3 region is CASRGQGEGYGYTF. The CDR3 nucleotides read TGTGCCAGCAGGGGACAGGGGGAGGGCTATGGCTACACCTTC.

This chain links TRBV6-5 with TRBJ1-2, with D perhaps TRBD1 (6 bases). V dropped 0 bases and J dropped 4 bases, with 12 bases sitting between them. The CDR3 is made up of 15 amino acids. Germline V gene sequence: CDR1 MNHEY, CDR2 SVGAGI. The CDR3 sequence is CASSYSRGEGYGYTF. The CDR3 DNA sequence: TGTGCCAGCAGTTACTCGAGGGGGGAGGGCTATGGCTACACCTTC.

The CDR3 DNA reads as TGTGCCAGCGGGCCCTCGGACAGGCCGGACAATGAGCAGTTCTTC. Its protein product is CASGPSDRPDNEQFF. The chain employs TRBV9 and TRBJ2-1; 7 positions match TRBD1. The V gene's germline CDR1 is SGDLS and CDR2 YYNGEE. The CDR3 totals 15 residues. With 7 bases clipped from V and 5 bases from J, the junction kept 12 bases outside the gene matches.

V and J are TRBV5-1 and TRBJ1-2; D uncertain. V was shortened by 0 bases and J by 7 bases, with 13 bases between the two germline ends. CDR1 and CDR2 from the germline V gene are SGHRS and YFSETQ. The CDR3 extends over 14 amino acids. DNA for the CDR3: TGCGCCAGCAGCTTGGTCGCGGATTTGGGTGGCTACACCTTC. This sequence encodes CASSLVADLGGYTF. Using reference TRBV5-1 and TRBJ1-2 for the parts outside the CDR3, the full variable domain is KAGVTQTPRYLIKTRGQQVTLSCSPISGHRSVSWYQQTPGQGLQFLFEYFSETQRNKGNFPGRFSGRQFSNSRSEMNVSTLELGDSALYLCASSLVADLGGYTFGSGTRLTVV.

This clone was observed a handful of times. This chain connects TRBV18 to TRBJ2-7; a weak D match, TRBD1 (5 bases). Deletions cut 2 bases from V and 2 bases from J, with 16 bases between. Germline values: CDR1 KGHSH, CDR2 LQKENI. CDR3 length: 16 amino acids. The CDR3 loop is CASSPVWTSVTYEQYF. The CDR3 DNA sequence: TGTGCCAGCTCACCAGTCTGGACAAGCGTTACCTACGAGCAGTACTTC.

The genes are TRBV30 and TRBJ1-3, with TRBD1 as a possible D gene (5 bases). This CDR3 spans 15 amino acids. V lost 0 bases and J 0 bases, leaving 9 bases between the germline ends. Germline values: CDR1 GTSNPN, CDR2 SVGIG (reference sequence). CDR3 amino acids: CAWSVRGGSGNTIYF. The CDR3 region has the DNA TGTGCCTGGAGTGTACGGGGGGGCTCTGGAAACACCATATATTTT. Combining the CDR3 with reference TRBV30 and TRBJ1-3 gives the whole variable domain SQTIHQWPATLVQPVGSPLSLECTVEGTSNPNLYWYRQAAGRGLQLLFYSVGIGQISSEVPQNLSASRPQDRQFILSSKKLLLSDSGFYLCAWSVRGGSGNTIYFGEGSWLTVV.

V is TRBV6-1 and J is TRBJ1-5; D is unclear. CDR1 is MNHNS and CDR2 is SASEGT in the germline V gene. The CDR3 covers 14 residues. Deletions cut 3 bases from V and 5 bases from J, with 11 bases between. CDR3 residues: CASSDPGWDQPQHF. The CDR3 DNA follows: TGTGCCAGCAGTGATCCGGGGTGGGATCAGCCCCAGCATTTT.

The rearrangement uses TRBV10-1 and TRBJ1-1; the D is unclear. Germline V CDR1 and CDR2: WNHNN, SYGVQD (reference sequence). This CDR3 region has 13 residues. Trimming stripped 2 bases from V and 7 bases from J, with 11 bases between. The CDR3 loop reads CASSERRDGEAFF. Here the CDR3 DNA reads TGCGCCAGCAGTGAGAGAAGAGACGGTGAAGCTTTCTTT.

The chain employs TRBV19 and TRBJ1-2, with D unresolved. The CDR3 is made up of 14 amino acids. Germline CDR1 LNHDA, CDR2 SQIVND (reference sequence). V shed 0 bases and J shed 7 bases, with 12 bases lying between them. The chain's CDR3 is CASSIEPPRFGYTF. The CDR3 DNA reads TGTGCCAGTAGTATAGAACCCCCGAGATTTGGCTACACCTTC.

This clone is judged medium-sized. The chain uses TRBV7-3 and TRBJ1-1, with D possibly being TRBD1 (6 bases). Trimming took off 7 bases at V and 4 bases at J, with 13 bases between the two ends. Germline V gives CDR1 SGHTA, CDR2 FQGTGA. The CDR3 loop spans 13 amino acids. The CDR3 DNA reads TGTGCCAGCAAAGGGGGGTTGGGCACTGAAGCTTTCTTT. It specifies CASKGGLGTEAFF.

V usage is TRBV14 and J usage is TRBJ1-3; no reliable D call. V was trimmed by 4 bases and J by 0 bases, leaving 1 base between them. The CDR3 sequence is 12 residues long. Germline V gives CDR1 SGHDN, CDR2 FVKESK. CDR3 coding DNA: TGTGCCAGCAGCCGCTCTGGAAACACCATATATTTT. Residues: CASSRSGNTIYF.

The chain links TRBV9 to TRBJ2-1, with 11 bases that match TRBD2. CDR1 SGDLS and CDR2 YYNGEE come from the germline V gene. The trim removed 3 bases at V and 10 bases at J, leaving 9 bases unmatched. The CDR3 extends over 15 amino acids. CDR3 nucleotide sequence: TGTGCCAGCAGCGGTCTAGCGGGGGGACGGTCGGAGCAGTTCTTC. This codes for CASSGLAGGRSEQFF.

V is TRBV5-1 and J is TRBJ1-1, with 9 bases that match TRBD1. The CDR3 is made up of 14 amino acids. The germline V gene has CDR1 SGHRS and CDR2 YFSETQ. J was trimmed by 1 base and V by 3 bases; bases with no gene match: 1. This CDR3 is CASSSDRGNTEAFF. The CDR3 nucleotides are TGCGCCAGCAGCTCGGACAGGGGGAACACTGAAGCTTTCTTT.

This clone was picked up a small number of times. This CDR3 is also generated by other DNA sequences in the sample. The V call is TRBV7-9, the J call TRBJ1-2; D unresolved. CDR1 and CDR2 from the germline V gene are SEHNR and FQNEAQ (reference sequence). The V gene lost 5 bases and the J gene lost 4 bases, with 8 bases spanning the gap. The CDR3 has 12 residues. The CDR3 sequence is CASSPGPYGYTF. CDR3 in DNA: TGTGCCAGCAGCCCAGGACCCTATGGCTACACCTTC.